This TCR beta chain is drawn from a study of blood T cell repertoires in COVID-19. As for the study in general: T cells, B-cell-depleted T cells, or PBMCs provided the cDNA or gDNA that served as material.

To note about this clone: A much larger clone differs by one base, so this may be a read error. Other DNA sequences within the sample encode an identical CDR3.

Some clones are missing from TCRdb's copy, which holds only in-frame ones; the method was immunoSEQ multiplex PCR. The table lists some 280,000 clones, about 89% of them singletons. This CDR3 comprises 15 residues. CDR1 and CDR2 from the germline V gene are SGHTA and FQGNSA. This TCR derives from an older woman with acute or convalescent COVID-19. The chain is built from TRBV7-2 and TRBJ1-6, with TRBD1 as a possible D gene (5 bases). Sample: peripheral blood. The CDR3 region is CASSLPDIVDSPLHF. The CDR3 coding sequence is TGCGCCAGCAGCTTACCGGACATAGTGGATTCACCCCTCCACTTT.